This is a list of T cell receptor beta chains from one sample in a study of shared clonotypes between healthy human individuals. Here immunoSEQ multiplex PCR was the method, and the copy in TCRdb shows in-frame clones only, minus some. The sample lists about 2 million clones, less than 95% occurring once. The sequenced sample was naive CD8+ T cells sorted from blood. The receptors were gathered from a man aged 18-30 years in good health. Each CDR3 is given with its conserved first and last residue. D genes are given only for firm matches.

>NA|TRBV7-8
CASSTGFSYNEQFF
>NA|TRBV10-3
CAIAVGNTGELFF
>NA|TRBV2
CASSESPLLGETQYF
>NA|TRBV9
CASTLGGRANEQFF
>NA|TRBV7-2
CASSLGVGFSYEQYF
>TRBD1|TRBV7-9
CASSLVRQGNIQYF
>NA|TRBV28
CASSLLGTGNTIYF
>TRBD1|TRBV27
CASSDRELSPYEQYF
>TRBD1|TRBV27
CASSSGQESYEQYF
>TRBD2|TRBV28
CASSLRSMGGLSYEQYF
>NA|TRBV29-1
CSVELGSYEQYF
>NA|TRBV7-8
CASGPGTYNEQFF
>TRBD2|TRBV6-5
CASSPLAGIQETQYF
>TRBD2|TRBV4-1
CASSPGLEMISPYNEQFF
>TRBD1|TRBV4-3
CASSGGDRGTYPLHF
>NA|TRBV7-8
CASSGTQVARAFF
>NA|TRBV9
CASSVDGTPQETQYF
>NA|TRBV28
CASSLSGGGTDTQYF
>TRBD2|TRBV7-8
CASSLDGLAGLYEQYF
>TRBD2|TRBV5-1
CASSLAPGLAGESSTDTQYF
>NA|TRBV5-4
CASSFGGGDTEAFF
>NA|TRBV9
CASSVGGSSYEQYF
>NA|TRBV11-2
CASSLGTDKQFF
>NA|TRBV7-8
CASSSAHQPQHF
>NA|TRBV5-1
CASSNEDTQYF
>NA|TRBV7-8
CASSLDRTAHYGYTF
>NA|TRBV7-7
CASSPRLGVSGLRVDEQYF
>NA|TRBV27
CASSLKDRSYEQYF
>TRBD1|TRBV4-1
CASSQDRTGGAGSGYTF
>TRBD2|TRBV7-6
CASSLEAGENNEQFF
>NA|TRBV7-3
CASSLNGAYNEQFF
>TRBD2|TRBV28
CASSLSGGAFEQYF
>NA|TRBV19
CASRFRTTGNTIYF
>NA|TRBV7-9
CASSLVLSEINEQYF
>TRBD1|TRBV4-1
CASSQGGQGARNEQFF
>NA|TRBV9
CASSVAGDQDTQYF
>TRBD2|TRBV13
CASSPGGPGTGELFF
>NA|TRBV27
CASSFTGPPYGYTF
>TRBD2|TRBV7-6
CASSPRGLGPSYEQYF
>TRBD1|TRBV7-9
CASSLGGQGQGRTDTQYF
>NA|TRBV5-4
CASSLGSDQPQHF
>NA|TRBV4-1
CASSQERSLVGEAFF
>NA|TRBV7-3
CASSLSPGNEQYF
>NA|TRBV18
CASSPTPSSYEQYF
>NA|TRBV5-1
CASSLGAGSNQPQHF
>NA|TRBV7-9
CASSFSETGFGAFF
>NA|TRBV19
CATRQGGYEQYF
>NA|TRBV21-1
CASSMGGLSLLLYGYTF
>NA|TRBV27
CASTATGAGISEQFF
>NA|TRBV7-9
CASSPLQGYSGTDTQYF
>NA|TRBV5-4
CASSLGWGEQYF
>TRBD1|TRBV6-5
CASSYGTGGNTQYF
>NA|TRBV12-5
CASGSDYETQYF
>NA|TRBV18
CASSPRTASYEQYF
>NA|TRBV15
CATSTSSGNTIYF
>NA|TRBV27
CASSLTGPGVNEQFF
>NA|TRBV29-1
CSVVDYTSSYNEQFF
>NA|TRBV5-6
CASSFSSNEQFF
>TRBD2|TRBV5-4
CASSLSLLAGFGTDTQYF